The 8 T cell receptor beta chains in this list originate from one sample, sequenced in a study of blood T cell repertoires in COVID-19. TCRdb's copy holds only in-frame clones and misses some; the assay was immunoSEQ multiplex PCR. This table holds around 150,000 clones, approximately 82% found once. Material for sequencing was peripheral blood. Receptors originate from a woman between 45 and 65 years old in a cohort sampled during active or convalescent COVID-19.

This clone was counted between two and nine times. The chain couples TRBV6-5 to TRBJ1-1; perhaps TRBD1 as D (6 bases). The V end lost 2 bases, the J end lost 5 bases, and 12 bases lay between the germline ends. CDR1 MNHEY and CDR2 SVGAGI come from the germline V gene. This CDR3 contains 14 residues. This CDR3 is CASSYGRGATEAFF. CDR3 coding DNA: TGTGCCAGCAGTTACGGCAGGGGAGCGACTGAAGCTTTCTTT.

This clone appeared a few times. J is TRBJ2-7 and V is TRBV3-1 (or the pseudogene TRBV3-2); TRBD2 agrees at 9 bases. The V gene end was trimmed by 0 bases and the J gene end by 6 bases; junction bases not matched to a gene: 6. The CDR3 is 15 amino acids. Germline assignment: CDR1 LGHDT and CDR2 YNNKEL (reference sequence). The CDR3 nucleotides read TGTGCCAGCAGCCAAGATCCGCGGGGGGGCCGCGAGCAGTACTTC. It translates to CASSQDPRGGREQYF.

The genes are TRBV4-1 and TRBJ1-3; a weak D match, TRBD1 (6 bases). V was trimmed by 1 base and J by 2 bases, leaving 9 bases between them. Germline V gives CDR1 MGHRA, CDR2 YSYEKL. The CDR3 spans 15 residues. The DNA for the CDR3 is TGCGCCAGCAGCCAAGTACAGGGAGCTGGAAACACCATATATTTT. Translation: CASSQVQGAGNTIYF.

This clone showed up just a few times. V usage is TRBV5-1 and J usage is TRBJ1-1; weak D call: TRBD1 (6 bases). Germline loops: CDR1 SGHRS, CDR2 YFSETQ. The CDR3 totals 15 residues. Trimming removed 3 bases at V and 0 bases at J, with 12 bases between. In DNA form, the CDR3 reads TGCGCCAGCAGCTCTCTACAGGGATTGAACACTGAAGCTTTCTTT. It is translated as CASSSLQGLNTEAFF.

This clone appeared a single time. The chain employs TRBV11-3 and TRBJ2-1, with TRBD1 identical over 8 bases. Germline values: CDR1 SGHNT, CDR2 YENEEA. Trimming took 3 bases from V and 7 from J; bases not matched to a gene: 8. The CDR3 is made up of 15 amino acids. As DNA, the CDR3 is TGTGCCAGCAGCTTTAGGCAGGGGGCGTCTAATGAGCAGTTCTTC. Its translation: CASSFRQGASNEQFF.

This sequence joins TRBV7-9 and TRBJ1-3; 9 bases line up with TRBD1. Germline lookup yields CDR1 SEHNR and CDR2 FQNEAQ (reference sequence). The CDR3 spans 16 residues. The ends lost 4 bases at V and 0 bases at J; junction bases unmatched: 4. CDR3 nucleotide sequence: TGTGCCAGCAGCTACGGACAGGGGACCTCTGGAAACACCATATATTTT. Residues: CASSYGQGTSGNTIYF.

V gene TRBV3-1 (or the pseudogene TRBV3-2) combines with J gene TRBJ1-2; 9 bases match TRBD1. Germline-derived CDR1 and CDR2 are LGHDT and YNNKEL (reference sequence). The V and J ends lost 4 bases and 7 bases, in that order; junction bases with no gene match: 7. The CDR3 is 14 residues long. CDR3 loop: CASSRGQGGFGYTF. The DNA for the CDR3 is TGTGCCAGCAGCCGGGGACAGGGCGGGTTTGGCTACACCTTC.

The V gene is TRBV11-2, the J gene TRBJ2-2, with 7 bases aligning to TRBD2. Germline CDR1 SGHAT, CDR2 FQNNGV. The CDR3 is 17 amino acids. The ends lost 5 bases at V and 0 bases at J; junction bases unmatched: 9. The CDR3 region has the DNA TGTGCCAGCAGCGTAGCTTTAGCGGGCCCGAACACCGGGGAGCTGTTTTTT. Its translation is CASSVALAGPNTGELFF.